This TCR beta chain stems from a study of blood T cell repertoires in COVID-19. Study-level information: The United States, Italy and Spain were the sources of the acute and convalescent COVID-19 samples.

The protocol was immunoSEQ multiplex PCR, while the TCRdb copy is restricted to in-frame clones and leaves out a portion. The sample lists about 44,000 clones, more than 75% occurring once. In germline, CDR1 is SGHRS, CDR2 YFSETQ. There are 15 residues in the CDR3. V was clipped by 0 bases and J by 7 bases; unmatched bases: 10. The receptor was derived from a human donor in a cohort sampled during active COVID-19. Sample: peripheral blood. V and J are TRBV5-1 and TRBJ2-7, with 7 bases lining up with TRBD1. DNA of the CDR3: TGCGCCAGCAGCTTGGGGGACAGCCGTTACGATGAGCAGTACTTC. Encoded protein: CASSLGDSRYDEQYF.